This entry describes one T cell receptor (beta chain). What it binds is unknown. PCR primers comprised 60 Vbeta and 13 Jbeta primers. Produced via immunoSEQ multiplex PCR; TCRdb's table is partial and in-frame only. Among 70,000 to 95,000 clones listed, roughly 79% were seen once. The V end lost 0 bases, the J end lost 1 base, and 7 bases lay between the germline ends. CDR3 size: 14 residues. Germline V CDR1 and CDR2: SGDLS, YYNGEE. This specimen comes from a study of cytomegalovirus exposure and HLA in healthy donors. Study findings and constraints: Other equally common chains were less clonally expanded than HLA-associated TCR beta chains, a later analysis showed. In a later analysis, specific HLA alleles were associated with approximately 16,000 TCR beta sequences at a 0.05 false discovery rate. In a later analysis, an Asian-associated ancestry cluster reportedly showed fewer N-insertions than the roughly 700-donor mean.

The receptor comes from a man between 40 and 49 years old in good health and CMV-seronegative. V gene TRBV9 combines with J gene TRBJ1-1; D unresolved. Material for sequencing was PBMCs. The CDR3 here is CASSVDAANTEAFF. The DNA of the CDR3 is TGTGCCAGCAGCGTAGATGCGGCGAACACTGAAGCTTTCTTT.